This T cell receptor (beta chain) is drawn from a study of CD8+CD57+ T cells in acquired aplastic anemia. Study-level information: DNA recovered from sorted CD4+ and CD8+ cells had a mean of about 3.5 ug.

The authors sequenced patients whose flow cytometry had shown CD8+CD57+ cell expansion. General study findings and limits: Levels of CD8+ Simpson's diversity were not significantly distinct in patients versus controls.

Germline CDR1 reads SEHNR; CDR2 reads FQNEAQ (reference sequence). The V and J ends lost 10 bases and 9 bases, in that order; junction bases with no gene match: 10. CDR3 length: 15 residues. Profiling that covered TCR beta VDJ and CDR3 relied on genomic DNA as its template. TCRdb processed the reads anew with MiXCR; each CDR3 protein has one entry. Among 310,000 or so distinct CDR3 sequences, around three fifths were seen once, and the ten largest hold 1.3%. Regarding this clonotype: Its antigen remains unknown.

This chain links TRBV7-9 with TRBJ1-6, with 12 bases that match TRBD1. Sequencing input: sorted CD4+, CD8+, or CD8+CD57+ T cells (not recorded which) from PBMCs. The source of this sequence is a human donor with aplastic anemia. The CDR3 protein is CAMPTGTGGSSPLHF. CDR3 bases: TGTGCCATGCCGACAGGGACAGGGGGCAGTTCACCCCTCCACTTT.